These 10 T cell receptor beta chains originate from one sample sequenced in a study of blood T cells in healthy people across ages. The use of a sample-barcoded 5' primer and a J-beta primer mix characterized a second PCR of roughly 6 to 11 cycles. TCRdb reprocessed the 5' RACE reads with MiXCR, giving one entry per CDR3 protein. In the table there are roughly 730,000 distinct CDR3 sequences, just over 55% of which are singletons. Material: blood. These receptors originate from a man aged 35 to 55 in good health.

Details on this clonotype: A junction end diverges from the germline sequence, so it may reflect a read error. CDR3 bases: TGTGCCAGCAGCTTCAATGACAAGGAGCAGTTCTTC. As protein: CASSFNDKEQFF. The chain employs TRBV11-2 and TRBJ2-1, with D unclear. The CDR3 has 12 amino acids. Germline CDR1 is SGHAT and CDR2 is FQNNGV. Combining the CDR3 with reference TRBV11-2 and TRBJ2-1 gives the whole variable domain EAGVAQSPRYKIIEKRQSVAFWCNPISGHATLYWYQQILGQGPKLLIQFQNNGVVDDSQLPKDRFSAERLKGVDSTLKIQPAKLEDSAVYLCASSFNDKEQFFGPGTRLTVL.

The chain has TRBV20-1 and TRBJ2-1; 13 nucleotides agree with TRBD2. Germline V gene sequence: CDR1 DFQATT, CDR2 SNEGSKA (reference sequence). V lost 5 bases to trimming and J lost 4 bases; unmatched junction nucleotides: 5. The CDR3 is 15 amino acids. The CDR3: CSAHGLAGDYNEQFF. DNA for the CDR3: TGCAGTGCTCATGGACTAGCGGGAGATTACAATGAGCAGTTCTTC.

V and J are TRBV28 and TRBJ2-5; weak D call: TRBD2 (6 bases). The CDR3 runs to 14 residues. The germline gives CDR1 MDHEN, CDR2 SYDVKM. Trimming removed 6 bases at V and 11 bases at J, with 22 bases between. The CDR3 is CASSVEGGTGEQYF. The CDR3 nucleotides read TGTGCCAGCAGCGTCGAGGGCGGGACCGGTGAGCAGTACTTC.

This clonotype was detected once. The chain uses TRBV6-4 and TRBJ2-7; no reliable D call. There are 16 residues in the CDR3. The germline V gene encodes CDR1 MRHNA and CDR2 SNTAGT. V dropped 8 bases and J dropped 0 bases, with 20 bases sitting between them. The CDR3 DNA follows: TGTGCCAGCCCCCTATTCCCGACCAATAACTCCTACGAGCAGTACTTC. Its protein is CASPLFPTNNSYEQYF.

This chain connects TRBV28 to TRBJ2-2; D is possibly TRBD1 or TRBD2 (5 bases each). Germline loops: CDR1 MDHEN, CDR2 SYDVKM. V was cut by 8 bases and J by 8 bases, with 6 bases left in between. This CDR3 region has 10 residues. DNA of the CDR3: TGTGCCAGCTGGGGGGGGGAGCTGTTTTTT. This sequence encodes CASWGGELFF.

The chain is built from TRBV7-2 and TRBJ2-3, with TRBD2 identical over 7 bases. The ends lost 3 bases at V and 3 bases at J; junction bases unmatched: 15. Germline loops: CDR1 SGHTA, CDR2 FQGNSA. The CDR3 is 18 residues long. In nucleotides, the CDR3 is TGTGCCAGCAGCTTGCACTCCATGGGGCTAGCGGATACAGATACGCAGTATTTT. The encoded protein is CASSLHSMGLADTDTQYF.

The table lists this clonotype with a few counts. This sequence joins TRBV25-1 and TRBJ2-7; 9 nucleotides align to TRBD2. The CDR3 is 15 amino acids. Per germline, CDR1 MGHDK and CDR2 SYGVNS. J was trimmed by 4 bases and V by 7 bases; bases with no gene match: 11. CDR3 DNA sequence: TGTGCCAGCACCCCGCCGGGACTAGCAGCTTACGAGCAGTACTTC. Translation: CASTPPGLAAYEQYF.

The rearrangement joins TRBV5-1 to TRBJ2-5; TRBD1 aligns across 9 bases. After removal of 4 bases from V and 3 bases from J, the junction contained 7 bases not matched to a gene. Germline-derived CDR1 and CDR2 are SGHRS and YFSETQ. This CDR3 is built from 15 residues. CDR3 in amino acids: CASSPGTGNEETQYF. In nucleotides, the CDR3 is TGCGCCAGCAGCCCCGGGACAGGGAATGAAGAGACCCAGTACTTC. Combining the CDR3 with reference TRBV5-1 and TRBJ2-5 gives the whole variable domain KAGVTQTPRYLIKTRGQQVTLSCSPISGHRSVSWYQQTPGQGLQFLFEYFSETQRNKGNFPGRFSGRQFSNSRSEMNVSTLELGDSALYLCASSPGTGNEETQYFGPGTRLLVL.

The J gene is TRBJ1-2, the V gene TRBV14; 7 positions agree with TRBD1. The germline CDR1 and CDR2 sequences are SGHDN and FVKESK. V trimming: 0 bases; J trimming: 6 bases; junction bases outside the gene matches: 4. This CDR3 is built from 14 residues. CDR3 sequence (DNA): TGTGCCAGCAGCCAAGAACAGGGGAGGAATGGCTACACCTTC. Translation gives CASSQEQGRNGYTF.

This clonotype appeared a single time. The chain recombines TRBV12-3 or TRBV12-4 with TRBJ2-3, with 8 bases lining up with TRBD1. With 4 bases clipped from V and 5 bases from J, the junction kept 8 bases outside the gene matches. The CDR3 extends over 15 amino acids. CDR3 amino acids: CASSSNRGWRDTQYF. CDR3 DNA sequence: TGTGCCAGCAGTTCCAACAGGGGGTGGAGAGATACGCAGTATTTT.